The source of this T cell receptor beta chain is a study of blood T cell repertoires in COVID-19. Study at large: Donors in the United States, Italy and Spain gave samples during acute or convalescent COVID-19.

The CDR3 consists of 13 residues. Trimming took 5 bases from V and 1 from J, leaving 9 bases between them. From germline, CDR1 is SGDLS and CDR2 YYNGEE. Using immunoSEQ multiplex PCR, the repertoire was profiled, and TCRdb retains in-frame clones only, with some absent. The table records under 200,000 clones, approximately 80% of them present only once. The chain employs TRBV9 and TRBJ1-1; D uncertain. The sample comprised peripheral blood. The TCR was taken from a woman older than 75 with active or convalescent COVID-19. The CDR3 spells CASRATENTEAFF. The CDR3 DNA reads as TGTGCCAGCAGAGCCACAGAGAACACTGAAGCTTTCTTT.